What follows are 2 T cell receptor beta chains derived from one specimen sequenced in a study of CD8+ T cells in alopecia areata. cDNA prepared by RNA extraction and subsequent reverse transcription served as the template for sequencing. Using immunoSEQ multiplex PCR, the repertoire was profiled, and TCRdb retains in-frame clones only, with some absent. The sample consists of more than 200,000 clones, under 70% of them appearing once. Sequences were derived from CD4+ T cells sorted from blood, sampled at week 0. Receptors originate from a human donor with alopecia areata.

The chain is built from TRBV7-9 and TRBJ1-6, with D hard to call. Between the trimmed V and J ends, which lost 6 bases and 7 bases, there was a span of 10 bases. The CDR3 has 13 residues. CDR1 and CDR2 from the germline V gene are SEHNR and FQNEAQ (reference sequence). This CDR3 reads CASRPYTNSPLHF. The CDR3 DNA reads as TGTGCCAGCAGACCTTACACGAATTCACCCCTCCACTTT.

The gene calls are TRBV29-1 and TRBJ2-5; a possible D gene is TRBD2 (5 bases). In germline, CDR1 is SQVTM, CDR2 ANQGSEA. The CDR3 totals 12 residues. Trimming stripped 4 bases from V and 5 bases from J, with 11 bases between. The CDR3 region is CSVGAGRETQYF. Written as DNA, the CDR3 is TGCAGCGTTGGTGCGGGCCGGGAGACCCAGTACTTC.